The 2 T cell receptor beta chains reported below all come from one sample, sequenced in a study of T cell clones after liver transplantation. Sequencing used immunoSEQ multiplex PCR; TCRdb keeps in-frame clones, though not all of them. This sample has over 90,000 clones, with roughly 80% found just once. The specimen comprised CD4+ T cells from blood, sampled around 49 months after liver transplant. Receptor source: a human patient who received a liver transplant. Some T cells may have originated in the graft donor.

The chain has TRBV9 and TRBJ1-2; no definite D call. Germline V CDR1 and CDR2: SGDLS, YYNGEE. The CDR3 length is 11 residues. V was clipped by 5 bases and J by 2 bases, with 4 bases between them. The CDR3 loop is CASRGNYGYTF. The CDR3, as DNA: TGTGCCAGCAGGGGGAACTATGGCTACACCTTC.

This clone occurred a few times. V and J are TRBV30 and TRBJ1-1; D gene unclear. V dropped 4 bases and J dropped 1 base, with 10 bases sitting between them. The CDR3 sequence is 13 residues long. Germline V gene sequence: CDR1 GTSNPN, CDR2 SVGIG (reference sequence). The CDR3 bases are TGTGCCTGGAAGGACTCCGGGAACACTGAAGCTTTCTTT. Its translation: CAWKDSGNTEAFF.